The 19 T cell receptor beta chains in this list originate from one sample, sequenced in a study of blood T cell repertoires in COVID-19. Here immunoSEQ multiplex PCR was the method, and the copy in TCRdb shows in-frame clones only, minus some. The table records under 350,000 clones, about nine tenths of them present only once. The sequenced sample consisted of peripheral blood. These receptors originate from a man aged 50 or older with acute or convalescent COVID-19.

The J gene is TRBJ2-7, the V gene TRBV24-1, with 12 bases that match TRBD2. The germline gives CDR1 KGHDR, CDR2 SFDVKD. Trimming took 5 bases from V and 4 from J; bases not matched to a gene: 2. The CDR3 consists of 14 residues. Here the CDR3 reads CATSVLAGGYEQYF. The CDR3 DNA reads as TGTGCCACCAGTGTACTAGCGGGGGGTTACGAGCAGTACTTC.

The V call is TRBV29-1, the J call TRBJ1-1; TRBD1 aligns across 7 bases. This CDR3 has 13 residues. Trimming cost V 8 bases and J 10 bases; bases outside gene matches: 16. Germline V CDR1 and CDR2: SQVTM, ANQGSEA. In DNA, the CDR3 is TGCAGCATTATGACAGGGCGGGTAGATGGAGCTTTCTTT. Protein product: CSIMTGRVDGAFF.

The chain couples TRBV2 to TRBJ1-1; possible D gene TRBD1, 5 bases. The CDR3 runs to 10 residues. In germline, CDR1 is SNHLY, CDR2 FYNNEI. V was trimmed by 7 bases and J by 11 bases, leaving 11 bases between them. The DNA for the CDR3 is TGTGCCAGCACGGCAGGGCGGGCTTTCTTT. Its protein is CASTAGRAFF.

The chain links TRBV14 to TRBJ2-5; the D gene is possibly TRBD1 (6 bases). V lost 4 bases, J lost 1 base, and 10 bases lay in between. Germline V CDR1 and CDR2: SGHDN, FVKESK. The CDR3 runs to 14 residues. The CDR3 nucleotides are TGTGCCAGCAGCCGGGGGCTTGTCCAAGAGACCCAGTACTTC. This sequence encodes CASSRGLVQETQYF.

The chain couples TRBV27 to TRBJ2-2; possibly TRBD2 for D (5 bases). V was trimmed by 3 bases and J by 0 bases, leaving 8 bases between them. The germline gives CDR1 MNHEY, CDR2 SMNVEV (reference sequence). This CDR3 is built from 15 residues. The CDR3 reads CASSLSGANTGELFF. The CDR3 coding sequence is TGTGCCAGCAGTTTGTCCGGGGCGAACACCGGGGAGCTGTTTTTT.

This rearrangement joins TRBV5-6 to TRBJ1-1; the D gene is possibly TRBD1 (5 bases). V gave up 1 base and J gave up 3 bases, with 7 bases separating them. Germline CDR1 SGHDT, CDR2 YYEEEE. The CDR3 sequence is 13 residues long. As DNA, the CDR3 is TGTGCCAGCAGCTTGCGCAGGGACACTGAAGCTTTCTTT. Translated, it gives CASSLRRDTEAFF.

This chain links TRBV13 with TRBJ1-2, with 7 positions matching TRBD1. The CDR3 is 14 residues long. The V gene's germline CDR1 is PRHDT and CDR2 FYEKMQ (reference sequence). J was trimmed by 7 bases and V by 5 bases; bases with no gene match: 10. The CDR3 protein is CASSLYRGWVGYTF. The CDR3 DNA reads as TGTGCCAGCAGCCTGTACAGGGGATGGGTTGGCTACACCTTC.

The gene calls are TRBV6-5 and TRBJ1-2; the match to TRBD1 covers 9 bases. The germline V gene encodes CDR1 MNHEY and CDR2 SVGAGI. This CDR3 contains 14 residues. Germline trimming cut 2 bases from V and 7 bases from J; bases unmatched to any gene: 5. The CDR3 region has the DNA TGTGCCAGCAGTTACACAGGGGGCAAGGGTGGCTACACCTTC. Amino acid sequence: CASSYTGGKGGYTF.

The chain is built from TRBV7-3 and TRBJ1-5, with 8 bases aligning to TRBD1. J lost 2 bases, V lost 3 bases, and 3 bases had no gene match. The length of the CDR3 is 15 residues. Germline loops: CDR1 SGHTA, CDR2 FQGTGA. This CDR3 is CASSLLTGGNQPQHF. In DNA, the CDR3 is TGTGCCAGCAGCTTGCTGACAGGGGGCAATCAGCCCCAGCATTTT.

The chain uses TRBV10-2 and TRBJ2-1; 7 nucleotides align to TRBD2. The CDR3 extends over 13 amino acids. Unmatched junction bases numbered 8, after V lost 8 bases and J lost 7 bases. Germline lookup yields CDR1 WSHSY and CDR2 SAAADI. DNA of the CDR3: TGCGCCAGCCAGGCGGGGGACGGTAATGAGCAGTTCTTC. Translating gives CASQAGDGNEQFF.

The CDR3, as DNA: TGTGCCAGCTGGTCTAATATCCGCTATGGCTACACCTTC. Translating gives CASWSNIRYGYTF. J is TRBJ1-2 and V is TRBV12-3 or TRBV12-4; the D is unclear. The CDR3 length is 13 residues. V was pared by 8 bases and J by 4 bases, with 14 bases between.

This clone was seen just once. The chain joins TRBV5-1 to TRBJ2-5, with D unclear. This CDR3 contains 13 residues. Germline V gene lookup returns CDR1 SGHRS and CDR2 YFSETQ. Trimming took off 0 bases at V and 4 bases at J, with 7 bases between the two ends. In nucleotides, the CDR3 is TGCGCCAGCAGCTTGGTTTGGAGAGAGACCCAGTACTTC. This sequence encodes CASSLVWRETQYF.

The chain is built from TRBV9 and TRBJ1-1; weak D call: TRBD1 (5 bases). The ends were cut back, 4 bases at V and 4 bases at J, with 14 bases in the middle. Germline CDR1 and CDR2: SGDLS and YYNGEE. The CDR3 has 14 amino acids. CDR3 nucleotides: TGTGCCAGCAGCTCACGGGACTTAGCCACTGAAGCTTTCTTT. Translating it yields CASSSRDLATEAFF.

The rearrangement uses TRBV30 and TRBJ2-7; 10 bases match TRBD1. There are 16 residues in the CDR3. The V segment lost 0 bases and the J segment 5 bases; nucleotides outside the gene matches: 10. From germline, CDR1 is GTSNPN and CDR2 SVGIG (reference sequence). The CDR3 DNA reads as TGTGCCTGGAGTGTACAAGGGGGACAGGGGTTGCACGAGCAGTACTTC. It is translated as CAWSVQGGQGLHEQYF. Looking up the rest from reference TRBV30 and TRBJ2-7 gives the full variable domain: SQTIHQWPATLVQPVGSPLSLECTVEGTSNPNLYWYRQAAGRGLQLLFYSVGIGQISSEVPQNLSASRPQDRQFILSSKKLLLSDSGFYLCAWSVQGGQGLHEQYFGPGTRLTVT.

CDR3 residues: CASSFVGRRGEKLFF. The CDR3 coding sequence is TGTGCCAGCAGCTTTGTTGGTAGGAGGGGAGAAAAACTGTTTTTT. This chain connects TRBV12-1 to TRBJ1-4. TRBV12-1 is a listed pseudogene. The CDR3 has 15 residues.

This chain joins TRBV20-1 and TRBJ1-6; D is ambiguous. The germline V gene has CDR1 DFQATT and CDR2 SNEGSKA (reference sequence). The CDR3 is 15 residues long. The ends were cut back, 3 bases at V and 0 bases at J, with 9 bases in the middle. The CDR3 region has the DNA TGCAGTGCTAGTATCACCAGCTCCTATAATTCACCCCTCCACTTT. Translated: CSASITSSYNSPLHF.

The chain carries TRBV3-1 (or the pseudogene TRBV3-2) and TRBJ1-1, with TRBD1 matching over 7 bases. Per the germline V gene, CDR1 is LGHDT and CDR2 is YNNKEL (reference sequence). The CDR3 spans 14 residues. Trimming at V came to 1 base and at J to 5 bases, leaving 4 bases not matched to a gene. CDR3 sequence (DNA): TGTGCCAGCAGCCAAGCCAACAGGGGAACTGAAGCTTTCTTT. This gives the protein CASSQANRGTEAFF.

This chain connects TRBV6-5 to TRBJ2-1; no definite D call. This CDR3 spans 13 amino acids. Per germline, CDR1 MNHEY and CDR2 SVGAGI. V gave up 8 bases and J gave up 3 bases, with 11 bases separating them. CDR3 coding DNA: TGTGCCAGCGGAAGAACAGACTACAATGAGCAGTTCTTC. It yields the protein CASGRTDYNEQFF.

Only one count was recorded for this clone. The rearrangement uses TRBV11-1 and TRBJ1-1; D may be TRBD1 (6 bases). This CDR3 spans 12 amino acids. Germline assignment: CDR1 SGHAT and CDR2 FQDESV (reference sequence). Trimming pared 5 bases from V and 8 bases from J, leaving 12 bases between. The DNA of the CDR3 is TGTGCCAGCAGCATTGACAGGTCGGAAGCTTTCTTT. Translation gives CASSIDRSEAFF.